The present entry profiles one T cell receptor (beta chain) with its context. The antigen is unknown. This entry belongs to a study of cytomegalovirus exposure and HLA in healthy donors. Researchers ran the PCR with 60 Vbeta and 13 Jbeta primers. The data were produced by immunoSEQ multiplex PCR, yet TCRdb's version contains in-frame clones alone and is incomplete. The sample includes roughly 76,000 clones, about nine tenths of them seen just once. Notes on the study in general: Later, an analysis found that common viral pathogens appeared to be linked with several of the most significant clusters. Clonal expansion, a later analysis showed, was greater in HLA-associated TCR beta chains than in equally common others. Confirmation in vitro established that three CMV-associated chains were specific for CMV antigens.

The CDR3 extends over 12 amino acids. Trimming stripped 11 bases from V and 0 bases from J, with 9 bases between. Per the germline V gene, CDR1 is SNHLY and CDR2 is FYNNEI. Sequenced material: PBMCs. This receptor was identified in a young woman in good health and CMV-seronegative. This chain uses TRBV2 with TRBJ2-3, with D hard to call. DNA of the CDR3: TGTGCCGCCGGCGGAAGCACAGATACGCAGTATTTT. Amino acid sequence: CAAGGSTDTQYF.